This T cell receptor (beta chain) came from a study of Ad26.COV2.S vaccination and SARS-CoV-2 variants. Study-level results: Analyses of TCR breadth and depth may have underestimated total T cell responses.

Treatment reported: about 20 received Ad26.COV2.S at low or high dose, single or two shots; roughly 5 received placebo; per-sample allocation not given. Repertoires come from day 63 after the first vaccine or placebo injection. An adult aged 18-55 years in Boston served as the donor. It was Wuhan-strain SARS-CoV-2 spike that the Ad26 vaccine vector expressed. Clones were read by immunoSEQ multiplex PCR, and TCRdb kept only the in-frame ones, dropping some. The sample lists around 500,000 clones, nearly 90% occurring once. Concerning this clone: No antigen is known for it.

The V end lost 5 bases, the J end lost 1 base, and 15 bases lay between the germline ends. The CDR3 loop spans 15 amino acids. Germline lookup yields CDR1 SGHTA and CDR2 FQGTGA. The chain carries TRBV7-3 and TRBJ2-7; D gene ambiguous. This receptor was identified in a person between 18 and 65 years old who received the Ad26.COV2.S COVID-19 vaccine or a placebo. The sequencing here drew on peripheral blood, taken in a trial of Ad26.COV2.S vaccine versus placebo. CDR3 protein: CASSPRHSRSYEQYF. CDR3 bases: TGTGCCAGCAGCCCACGACACTCCAGGTCCTACGAGCAGTACTTC.